Described below is a single TCR beta chain sequence and its context. Its target is unknown. Germline V CDR1 and CDR2: MNHEY, SMNVEV (reference sequence). V gave up 2 bases and J gave up 1 base; unmatched junction bases: 2. The CDR3 length is 15 residues. These data belong to a study of cytomegalovirus exposure and HLA in healthy donors. General study points: Excluded: some indistinguishable V segments such as TRBV6-2 and TRBV6-3. Later analysis associated a missense DCLRE1C variant with TCR beta V- and J-gene trimming. Presence/absence analyses treated sequencing depth as roughly uniform across donors.

The PCR contained 60 Vbeta and 13 Jbeta primers. Generated by immunoSEQ multiplex PCR, the TCRdb table keeps only in-frame clones and is missing some. Counted here are 150,000 to 200,000 clones, just over 75% occurring once; the ten biggest clones make up around 1.9%. The chain links TRBV27 to TRBJ1-1; 9 bases map to TRBD1. Sequenced: PBMCs. The origin of this receptor is a woman in her 30s in good health and CMV-seropositive. The CDR3 nucleotides read TGTGCCAGCAGTTTAGCGGGACAGGGGAACACTGAAGCTTTCTTT. It specifies CASSLAGQGNTEAFF.